Reported below is one T cell receptor beta chain. What it binds is not known. The sample belongs to a study of cytomegalovirus exposure and HLA in healthy donors. 13 Jbeta primers and 60 Vbeta primers were used for the PCR. Assay used: immunoSEQ multiplex PCR; TCRdb lists only in-frame clones, some missing. The table shows 150,000 to 180,000 clones, with 60% to 85% occurring only once. Whole-study findings and limits: Judged likely to be a sequencing artifact was a cluster of highly shared sequence variants.

Source material: PBMCs. The sequence derives from a woman in her 40s in good health and CMV-seronegative.

Written as DNA, the CDR3 is TGCAGCGTCGGGACAGGGTCCTATTTGGAGCAGTTCTTC. Translating it yields CSVGTGSYLEQFF. The J gene is TRBJ2-1, the V gene TRBV29-1; 9 bases fit TRBD1. The germline CDR1 and CDR2 sequences are SQVTM and ANQGSEA. V trimming: 6 bases; J trimming: 10 bases; junction bases outside the gene matches: 10. This CDR3 region has 13 residues.